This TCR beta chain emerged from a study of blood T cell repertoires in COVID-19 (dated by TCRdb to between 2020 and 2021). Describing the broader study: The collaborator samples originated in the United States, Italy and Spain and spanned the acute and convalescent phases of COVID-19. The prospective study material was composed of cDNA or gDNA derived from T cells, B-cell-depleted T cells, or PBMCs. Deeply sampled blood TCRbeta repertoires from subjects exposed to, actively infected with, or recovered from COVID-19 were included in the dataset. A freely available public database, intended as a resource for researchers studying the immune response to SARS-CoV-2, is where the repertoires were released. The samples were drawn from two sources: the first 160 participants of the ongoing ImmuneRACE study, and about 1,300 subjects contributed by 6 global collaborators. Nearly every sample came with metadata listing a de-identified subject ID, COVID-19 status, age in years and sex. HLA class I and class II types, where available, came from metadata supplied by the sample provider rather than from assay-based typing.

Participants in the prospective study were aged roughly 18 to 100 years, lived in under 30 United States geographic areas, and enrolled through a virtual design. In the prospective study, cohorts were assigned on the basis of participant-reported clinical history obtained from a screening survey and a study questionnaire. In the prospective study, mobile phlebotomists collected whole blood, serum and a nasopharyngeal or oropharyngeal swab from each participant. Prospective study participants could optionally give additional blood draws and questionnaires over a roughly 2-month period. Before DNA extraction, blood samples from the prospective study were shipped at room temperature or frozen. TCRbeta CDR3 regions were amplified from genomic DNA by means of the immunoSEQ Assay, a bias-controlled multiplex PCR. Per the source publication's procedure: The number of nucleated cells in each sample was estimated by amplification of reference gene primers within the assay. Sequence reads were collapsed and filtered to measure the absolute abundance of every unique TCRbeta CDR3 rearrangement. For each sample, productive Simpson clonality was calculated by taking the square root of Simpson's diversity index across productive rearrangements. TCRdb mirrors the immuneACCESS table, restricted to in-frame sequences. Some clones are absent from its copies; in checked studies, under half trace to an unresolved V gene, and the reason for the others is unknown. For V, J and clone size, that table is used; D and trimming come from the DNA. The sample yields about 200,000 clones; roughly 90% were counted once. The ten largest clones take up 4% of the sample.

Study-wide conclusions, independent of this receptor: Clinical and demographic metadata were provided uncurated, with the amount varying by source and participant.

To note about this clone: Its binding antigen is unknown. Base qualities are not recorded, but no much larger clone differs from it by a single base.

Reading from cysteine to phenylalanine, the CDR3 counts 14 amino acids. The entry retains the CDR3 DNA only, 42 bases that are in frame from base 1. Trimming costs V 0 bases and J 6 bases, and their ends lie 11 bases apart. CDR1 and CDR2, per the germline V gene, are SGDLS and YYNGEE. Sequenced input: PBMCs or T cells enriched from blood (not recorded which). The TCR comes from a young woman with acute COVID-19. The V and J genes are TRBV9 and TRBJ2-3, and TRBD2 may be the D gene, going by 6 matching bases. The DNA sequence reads TGTGCCAGCAGCGTAGGCGGGGCCGTGGATACGCAGTATTTT. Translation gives CASSVGGAVDTQYF. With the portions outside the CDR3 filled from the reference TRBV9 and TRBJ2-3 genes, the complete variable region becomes DSGVTQTPKHLITATGQRVTLRCSPRSGDLSVYWYQQSLDQGLQFLIQYYNGEERAKGNILERFSAQQFPDLHSELNLSSLELGDSALYFCASSVGGAVDTQYFGPGTRLTVL.